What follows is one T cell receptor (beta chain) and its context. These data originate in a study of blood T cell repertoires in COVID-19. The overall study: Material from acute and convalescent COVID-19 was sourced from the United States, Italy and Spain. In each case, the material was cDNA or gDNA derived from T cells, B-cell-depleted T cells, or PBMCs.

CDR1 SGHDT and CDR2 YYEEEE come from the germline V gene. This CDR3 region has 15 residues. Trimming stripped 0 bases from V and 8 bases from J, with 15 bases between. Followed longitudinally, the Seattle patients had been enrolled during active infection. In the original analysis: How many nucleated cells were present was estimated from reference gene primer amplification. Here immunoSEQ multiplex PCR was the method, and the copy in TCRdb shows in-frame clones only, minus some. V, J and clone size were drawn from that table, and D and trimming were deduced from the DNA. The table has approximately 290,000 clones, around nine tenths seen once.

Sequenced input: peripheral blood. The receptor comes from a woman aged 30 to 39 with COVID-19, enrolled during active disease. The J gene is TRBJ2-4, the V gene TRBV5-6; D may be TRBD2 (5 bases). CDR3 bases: TGTGCCAGCAGCTTGGAATCTCGGCAGAGGGACATTCAGTACTTC. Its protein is CASSLESRQRDIQYF. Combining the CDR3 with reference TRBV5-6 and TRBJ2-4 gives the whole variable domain DAGVTQSPTHLIKTRGQQVTLRCSPKSGHDTVSWYQQALGQGPQFIFQYYEEEERQRGNFPDRFSGHQFPNYSSELNVNALLLGDSALYLCASSLESRQRDIQYFGAGTRLSVL.